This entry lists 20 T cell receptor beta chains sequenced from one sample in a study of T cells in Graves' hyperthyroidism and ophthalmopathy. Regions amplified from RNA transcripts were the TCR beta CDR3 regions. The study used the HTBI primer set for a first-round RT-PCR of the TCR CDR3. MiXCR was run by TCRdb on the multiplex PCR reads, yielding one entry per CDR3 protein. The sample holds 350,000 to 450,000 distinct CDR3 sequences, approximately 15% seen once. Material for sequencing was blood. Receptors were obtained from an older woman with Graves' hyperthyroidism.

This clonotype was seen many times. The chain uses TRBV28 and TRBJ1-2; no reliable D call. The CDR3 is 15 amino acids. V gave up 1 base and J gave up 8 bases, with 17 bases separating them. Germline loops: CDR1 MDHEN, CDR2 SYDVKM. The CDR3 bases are TGTGCCAGCAGTTTATCGAACGGGCCCTCTCGGGGCTACACCTTC. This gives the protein CASSLSNGPSRGYTF.

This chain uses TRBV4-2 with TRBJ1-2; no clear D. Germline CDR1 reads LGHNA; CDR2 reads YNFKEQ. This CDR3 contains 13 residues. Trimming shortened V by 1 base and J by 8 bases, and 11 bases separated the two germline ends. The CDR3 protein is CASSQGTKEGYTF. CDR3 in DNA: TGTGCCAGCAGCCAAGGGACCAAAGAAGGCTACACCTTC.

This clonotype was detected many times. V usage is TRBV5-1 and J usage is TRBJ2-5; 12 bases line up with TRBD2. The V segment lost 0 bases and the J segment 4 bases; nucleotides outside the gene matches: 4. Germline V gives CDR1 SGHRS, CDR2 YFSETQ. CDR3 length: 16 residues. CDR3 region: CASSLELAGGGETQYF. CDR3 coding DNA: TGCGCCAGCAGCTTGGAGCTAGCGGGAGGGGGAGAGACCCAGTACTTC.

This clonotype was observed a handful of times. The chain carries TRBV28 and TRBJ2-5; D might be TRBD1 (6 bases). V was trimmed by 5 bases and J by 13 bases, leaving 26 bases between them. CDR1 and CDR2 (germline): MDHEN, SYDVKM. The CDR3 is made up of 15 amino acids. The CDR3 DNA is TGTGCCAGCAGTCCTCAAGCCACAGGGATCGGGGCCGGGTACTTC. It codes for CASSPQATGIGAGYF.

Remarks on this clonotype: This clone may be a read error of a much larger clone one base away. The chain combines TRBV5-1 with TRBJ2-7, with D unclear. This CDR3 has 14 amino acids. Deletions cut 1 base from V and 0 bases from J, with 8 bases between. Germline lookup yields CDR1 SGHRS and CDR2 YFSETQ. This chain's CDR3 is CASSLYVPSYEQYF. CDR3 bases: TGCGCCAGCAGCTTGTACGTGCCCTCCTACGAGCAGTACTTC.

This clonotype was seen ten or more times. CDR3 bases: TGCGCCAGCAGCTGGGGGACCGGCGACAGCTACACCTTC. Translating gives CASSWGTGDSYTF. The genes are TRBV5-1 and TRBJ1-2; perhaps TRBD1 as D (5 bases). Germline CDR1 and CDR2: SGHRS and YFSETQ. Trimming cost V 3 bases and J 9 bases, with 15 bases left between them. The CDR3 has 13 residues.

CDR3 residues: CASSPIGPPLHF. The CDR3 bases are TGTGCCAGCAGTCCAATTGGTCCACCCCTCCACTTT. This chain joins TRBV5-8 and TRBJ1-6; D is unclear. CDR1 and CDR2 from the germline V gene are SGHTS and YDEGEE. Between the trimmed V and J ends, which lost 5 bases and 11 bases, there was a span of 11 bases. This CDR3 is built from 12 residues. Full variable domain (rest looked up from reference TRBV5-8 and TRBJ1-6): EAGVTQSPTHLIKTRGQQATLRCSPISGHTSVYWYQQALGLGLQFLLWYDEGEERNRGNFPPRFSGRQFPNYSSELNVNALELEDSALYLCASSPIGPPLHFGNGTRLTVT.

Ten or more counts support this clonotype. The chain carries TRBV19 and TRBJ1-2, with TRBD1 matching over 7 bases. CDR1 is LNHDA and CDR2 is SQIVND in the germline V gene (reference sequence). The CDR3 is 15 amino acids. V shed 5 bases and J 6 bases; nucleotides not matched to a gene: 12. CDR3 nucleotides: TGTGCCAGTAGTGGACGTGGGACAGTGGCTAATGGCTACACCTTC. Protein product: CASSGRGTVANGYTF.

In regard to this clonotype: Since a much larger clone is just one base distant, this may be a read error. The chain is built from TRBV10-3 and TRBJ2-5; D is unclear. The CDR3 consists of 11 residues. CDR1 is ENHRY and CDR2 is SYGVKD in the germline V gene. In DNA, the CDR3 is TGTGCCAGCAGTCGAAGCGAGACCCAGTACTTC. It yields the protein CASSRSETQYF.

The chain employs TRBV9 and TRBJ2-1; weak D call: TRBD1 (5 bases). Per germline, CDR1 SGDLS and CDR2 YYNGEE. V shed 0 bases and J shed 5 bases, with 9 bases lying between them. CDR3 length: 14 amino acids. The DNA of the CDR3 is TGTGCCAGCAGCGTAGAAGGGGTGCACAATGAGCAGTTCTTC. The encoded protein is CASSVEGVHNEQFF.

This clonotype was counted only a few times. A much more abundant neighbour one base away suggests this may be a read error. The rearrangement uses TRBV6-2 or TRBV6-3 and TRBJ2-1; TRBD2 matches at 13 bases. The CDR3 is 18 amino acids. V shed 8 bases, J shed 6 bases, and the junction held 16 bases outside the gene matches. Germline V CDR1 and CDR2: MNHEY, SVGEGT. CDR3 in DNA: TGTGCCAGCGGTGTACCGGGACTAGCGGGACCCTGGGCCAATGAGCAGTTCTTC. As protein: CASGVPGLAGPWANEQFF.

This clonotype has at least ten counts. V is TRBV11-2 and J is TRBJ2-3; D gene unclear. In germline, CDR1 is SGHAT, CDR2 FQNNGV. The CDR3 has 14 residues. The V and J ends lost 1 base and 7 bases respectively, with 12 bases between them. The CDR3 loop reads CASSLAHLRNTQYF. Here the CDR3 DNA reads TGTGCCAGCAGCTTAGCCCACCTACGGAATACGCAGTATTTT.

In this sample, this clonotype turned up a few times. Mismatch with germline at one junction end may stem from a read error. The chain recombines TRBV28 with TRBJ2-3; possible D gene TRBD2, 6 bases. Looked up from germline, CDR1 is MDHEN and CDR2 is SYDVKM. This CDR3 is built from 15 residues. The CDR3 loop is CASSLSRGGGDTQCF. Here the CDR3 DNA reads TGTGCCAGCAGTTTAAGTCGTGGGGGAGGAGATACGCAGTGTTTT.

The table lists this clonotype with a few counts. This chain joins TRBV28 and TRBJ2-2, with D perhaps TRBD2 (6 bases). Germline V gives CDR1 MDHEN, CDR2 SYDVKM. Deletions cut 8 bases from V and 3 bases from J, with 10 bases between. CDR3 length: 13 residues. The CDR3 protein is CASDREDTGELFF. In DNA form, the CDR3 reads TGTGCCAGCGATAGGGAGGACACCGGGGAGCTGTTTTTT.

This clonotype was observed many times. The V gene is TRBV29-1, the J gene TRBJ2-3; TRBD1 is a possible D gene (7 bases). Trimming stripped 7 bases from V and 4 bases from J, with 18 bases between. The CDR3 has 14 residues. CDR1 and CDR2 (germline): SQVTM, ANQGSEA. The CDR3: CSARGGRGADTQYF. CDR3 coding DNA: TGCAGCGCCCGAGGGGGCAGGGGGGCAGATACGCAGTATTTT.

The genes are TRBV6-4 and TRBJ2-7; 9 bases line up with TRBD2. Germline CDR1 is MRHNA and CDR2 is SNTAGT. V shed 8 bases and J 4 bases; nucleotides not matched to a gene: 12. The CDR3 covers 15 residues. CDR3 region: CASWAHSREGYEQYF. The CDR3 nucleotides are TGTGCCAGCTGGGCCCACTCGCGGGAGGGTTACGAGCAGTACTTC.

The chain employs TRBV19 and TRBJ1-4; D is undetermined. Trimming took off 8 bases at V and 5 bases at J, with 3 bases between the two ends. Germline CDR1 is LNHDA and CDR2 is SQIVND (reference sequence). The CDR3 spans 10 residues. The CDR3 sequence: CASSNEKLFF. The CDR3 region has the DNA TGTGCCAGTTCAAATGAAAAACTGTTTTTT.

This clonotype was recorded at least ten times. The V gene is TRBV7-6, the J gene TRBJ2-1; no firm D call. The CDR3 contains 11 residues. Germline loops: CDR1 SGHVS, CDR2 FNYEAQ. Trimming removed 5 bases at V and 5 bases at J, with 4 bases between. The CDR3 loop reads CASSGHNEQFF. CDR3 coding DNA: TGTGCCAGCAGCGGACACAATGAGCAGTTCTTC.

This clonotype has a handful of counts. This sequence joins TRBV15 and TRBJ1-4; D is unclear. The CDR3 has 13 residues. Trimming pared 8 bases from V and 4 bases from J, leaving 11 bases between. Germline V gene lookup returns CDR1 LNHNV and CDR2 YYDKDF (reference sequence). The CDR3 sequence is CATSLELNEKLFF. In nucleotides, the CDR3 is TGTGCCACCTCCCTGGAACTTAATGAAAAACTGTTTTTT.

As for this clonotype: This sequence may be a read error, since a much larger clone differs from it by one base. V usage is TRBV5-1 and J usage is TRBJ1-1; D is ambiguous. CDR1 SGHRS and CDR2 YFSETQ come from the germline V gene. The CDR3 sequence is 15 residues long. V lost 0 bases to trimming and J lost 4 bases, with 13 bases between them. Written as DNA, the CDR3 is TGCGCCAGCAGCTTGGGTCCCGTCCCGAGCACTGAAGCTTTCTTT. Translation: CASSLGPVPSTEAFF.